The 13 T cell receptor beta chains below were found in one sample sequenced in a study of control samples from healthy donors and cancer patients. This table comes from immunoSEQ multiplex PCR, and its TCRdb copy is limited to in-frame clones, with some not included. The top ten clones hold less than 2% of a sample with 150,000 to 200,000 clones, around 88% of them seen once. Sequencing was carried out using blood. Source of these receptors: a man aged 18 to 29 in good health.

V is TRBV5-4 and J is TRBJ2-7; D is unresolved. Germline V gene data show CDR1 as SGHNT and CDR2 as YYREEE (reference sequence). Trimming removed 0 bases at V and 5 bases at J, with 9 bases between. The CDR3 runs 13 residues. This CDR3 reads CASSLDFSHEQYF. The CDR3 nucleotides read TGTGCCAGCAGCTTGGACTTTTCCCACGAGCAGTACTTC. Filled out from reference TRBV5-4 and TRBJ2-7, the complete variable domain reads ETGVTQSPTHLIKTRGQQVTLRCSSQSGHNTVSWYQQALGQGPQFIFQYYREEENGRGNFPPRFSGLQFPNYSSELNVNALELDDSALYLCASSLDFSHEQYFGPGTRLTVT.

This chain links TRBV7-9 with TRBJ1-5; D is uncertain. Germline V CDR1 and CDR2: SEHNR, FQNEAQ (reference sequence). Between the trimmed V and J ends, which lost 5 bases and 5 bases, there was a span of 16 bases. The CDR3 has 15 residues. CDR3 loop: CASSGGNGDYQPQHF. CDR3 DNA: TGTGCCAGCAGCGGCGGGAACGGGGATTATCAGCCCCAGCATTTT. The full variable domain, rest sourced from reference TRBV7-9 and TRBJ1-5, is DTGVSQNPRHKITKRGQNVTFRCDPISEHNRLYWYRQTLGQGPEFLTYFQNEAQLEKSRLLSDRFSAERPKGSFSTLEIQRTEQGDSAMYLCASSGGNGDYQPQHFGDGTRLSIL.

The V and J genes are TRBV27 and TRBJ2-6; D uncertain. Trimming took 1 base from V and 0 from J, leaving 4 bases between them. The CDR3 has 15 residues. In germline, CDR1 is MNHEY, CDR2 SMNVEV (reference sequence). CDR3 DNA sequence: TGTGCCAGCAGTTTATTGGGCTCTGGGGCCAACGTCCTGACTTTC. Translated, it gives CASSLLGSGANVLTF.

Here the CDR3 reads CASSLAASLGNTQYF. CDR3 DNA sequence: TGTGCCAGCAGCTTGGCGGCTTCCTTGGGGAATACGCAGTATTTT. V gene TRBV5-4 combines with J gene TRBJ2-3; D remains unclear. This CDR3 contains 15 residues. V lost 0 bases to trimming and J lost 7 bases, with 15 bases between them. Looked up from germline, CDR1 is SGHNT and CDR2 is YYREEE (reference sequence).

The chain combines TRBV5-1 with TRBJ1-1, with 7 bases matching TRBD1. V lost 4 bases, J lost 1 base, and 10 bases stayed unmatched. CDR1 is SGHRS, CDR2 YFSETQ, per germline. The CDR3 has 16 amino acids. CDR3 DNA sequence: TGCGCCAGCAGCCTCGGGACAGCTGCCGGGAACACTGAAGCTTTCTTT. Translation: CASSLGTAAGNTEAFF.

The rearrangement links TRBV5-1 to TRBJ2-2, with D tentatively TRBD1 or TRBD2 (7 bases each). The CDR3 runs 16 residues. V lost 4 bases and J 5 bases, leaving 18 bases between the germline ends. Germline V lookup: CDR1 SGHRS, CDR2 YFSETQ. Here the CDR3 DNA reads TGCGCCAGCAGCCGCGGCCAGGGGGGGCGAACCGGGGAGCTGTTTTTT. Translated, it gives CASSRGQGGRTGELFF.

V gene TRBV28 combines with J gene TRBJ1-5, with D possibly TRBD1 on 5 matching bases. Germline CDR1 is MDHEN and CDR2 is SYDVKM. Trimming shortened V by 1 base and J by 5 bases, and 21 bases separated the two germline ends. The CDR3 has 18 residues. The CDR3 sequence is CASSLSQGLGSLDQPQHF. In DNA, the CDR3 is TGTGCCAGCAGTTTATCCCAGGGATTAGGGAGTCTTGATCAGCCCCAGCATTTT.

The sample holds one count of this clone. This chain joins TRBV11-3 and TRBJ2-3, with D unclear. The CDR3 has 14 amino acids. Germline V CDR1 and CDR2: SGHNT, YENEEA. V was trimmed by 5 bases and J by 4 bases, leaving 13 bases between them. CDR3 DNA: TGTGCCAGCAGCCCCGGAAAAGCGTCAGATACGCAGTATTTT. This translates into CASSPGKASDTQYF.

V usage is TRBV6-5 and J usage is TRBJ1-1; no definite D call. The CDR3 runs to 13 residues. The V end was cut by 5 bases, the J end by 9 bases, with 16 bases between. Germline V gene data show CDR1 as MNHEY and CDR2 as SVGAGI. The CDR3 region is CASSKTFRRQAFF. The CDR3 DNA reads as TGTGCCAGCAGTAAAACCTTCAGGCGACAAGCTTTCTTT.

The V call is TRBV4-3, the J call TRBJ2-5, with 8 bases that match TRBD2. The CDR3 runs 16 residues. Germline CDR1 and CDR2: LGHNA and YSLEER. Germline trimming cut 0 bases from V and 4 bases from J; bases unmatched to any gene: 7. CDR3 coding DNA: TGCGCCAGCAGCCAAGATCGGGGGACTAGAGGAGAGACCCAGTACTTC. Encoded protein: CASSQDRGTRGETQYF.

The chain combines TRBV6-5 with TRBJ2-7; 7 bases are shared with TRBD2. The CDR3 contains 14 residues. J was trimmed by 2 bases and V by 6 bases; bases with no gene match: 7. Germline CDR1 is MNHEY and CDR2 is SVGAGI. The CDR3 DNA reads TGTGCCAGCAGCCTAGCGGTCAGGACCTACGAGCAGTACTTC. Amino acids: CASSLAVRTYEQYF.

The chain employs TRBV28 and TRBJ2-4; D not certain. V lost 5 bases to trimming and J lost 6 bases, with 14 bases between them. CDR3 length equals 14 residues. Germline-derived CDR1 and CDR2 are MDHEN and SYDVKM. The CDR3 spells CASSPSFGINIQYF. In nucleotides, the CDR3 is TGTGCCAGCAGTCCGAGCTTTGGGATAAACATTCAGTACTTC.

The chain carries TRBV5-4 and TRBJ2-6; unclear D gene. Germline lookup yields CDR1 SGHNT and CDR2 YYREEE (reference sequence). V was pared by 4 bases and J by 1 base, with 9 bases between. The CDR3 is 15 amino acids. CDR3 DNA sequence: TGTGCCAGCAGCCCAGACCAATCTGGGGCCAACGTCCTGACTTTC. Its protein is CASSPDQSGANVLTF.